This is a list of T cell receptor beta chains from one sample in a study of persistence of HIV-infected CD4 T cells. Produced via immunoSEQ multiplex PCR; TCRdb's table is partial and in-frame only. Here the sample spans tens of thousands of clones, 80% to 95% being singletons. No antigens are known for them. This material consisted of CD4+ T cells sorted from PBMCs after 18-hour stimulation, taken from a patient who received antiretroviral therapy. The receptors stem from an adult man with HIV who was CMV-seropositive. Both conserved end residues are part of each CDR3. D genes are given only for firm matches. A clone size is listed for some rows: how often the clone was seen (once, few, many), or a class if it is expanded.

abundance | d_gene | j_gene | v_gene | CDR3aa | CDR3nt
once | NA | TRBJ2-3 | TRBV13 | CASSLGPDTQYF | TGTGCCAGCAGCTTAGGACCGGATACGCAGTATTTT
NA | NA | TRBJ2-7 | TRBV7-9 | CASSLGREQYF | TGTGCCAGCAGCTTAGGTCGCGAGCAGTACTTC
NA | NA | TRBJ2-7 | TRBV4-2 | CASSQGFPQSYEQYF | TGTGCCAGCAGCCAAGGATTTCCACAGTCCTACGAGCAGTACTTC
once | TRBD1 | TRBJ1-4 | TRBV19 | CASRGDRVRNEKLFF | TGTGCCAGTAGGGGGGACAGGGTACGGAATGAAAAACTGTTTTTT
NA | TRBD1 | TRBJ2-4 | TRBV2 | CATETGSAKNIQYF | TGTGCCACCGAGACAGGGTCGGCCAAAAACATTCAGTACTTC
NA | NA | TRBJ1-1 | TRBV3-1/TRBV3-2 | CASSQGQENTEAFF | TGTGCCAGCAGCCAGGGGCAGGAGAACACTGAAGCTTTCTTT
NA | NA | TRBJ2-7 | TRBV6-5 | CASGKYEQYF | TGTGCCAGCGGAAAGTACGAGCAGTACTTC
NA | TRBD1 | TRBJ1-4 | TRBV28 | CASSLRQGAHEKLFF | TGTGCCAGCAGCCTCCGACAGGGGGCGCATGAAAAACTGTTTTTT
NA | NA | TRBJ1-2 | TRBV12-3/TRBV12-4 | CASSFSGRDGYTF | TGTGCCAGCAGTTTTTCAGGGAGGGATGGCTACACCTTC
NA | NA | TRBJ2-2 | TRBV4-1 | CASSRIKNKDTGELFF | TGCGCCAGCAGCCGGATAAAGAACAAGGACACCGGGGAGCTGTTTTTT
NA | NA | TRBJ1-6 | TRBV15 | CATSRVGTDSPLHF | TGTGCCACCAGCAGAGTTGGTACTGACTCACCCCTCCACTTT
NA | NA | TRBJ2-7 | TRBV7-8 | CASSFDSIYEQYF | TGTGCCAGCAGCTTCGACAGTATCTACGAGCAGTACTTC
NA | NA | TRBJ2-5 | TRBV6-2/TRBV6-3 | CASSLIGQETQYF | TGTGCCAGCAGTCTCATAGGACAAGAGACCCAGTACTTC
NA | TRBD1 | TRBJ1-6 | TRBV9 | CASSVEWTGGSPLHF | TGTGCCAGCAGCGTAGAGTGGACAGGGGGTTCACCCCTCCACTTT
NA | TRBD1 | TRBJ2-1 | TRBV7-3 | CASSDTGGAGDNEQFF | TGTGCCAGCAGCGATACAGGGGGCGCAGGCGACAATGAGCAGTTCTTC
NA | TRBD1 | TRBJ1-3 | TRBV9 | CASSVRDSLSSGNTIYF | TGTGCCAGCAGCGTACGGGACAGCCTGTCCTCTGGAAACACCATATATTTT
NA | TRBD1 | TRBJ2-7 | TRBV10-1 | CASSRRGSYEQYF | TGCGCCAGCAGTCGCAGGGGGTCCTACGAGCAGTACTTC
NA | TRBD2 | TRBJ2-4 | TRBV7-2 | CASSLAGLAVAKNIQYF | TGTGCCAGCAGCTTAGCGGGACTAGCGGTAGCCAAAAACATTCAGTACTTC
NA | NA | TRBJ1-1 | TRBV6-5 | CASSSTGSTEAFF | TGTGCCAGCAGCAGCACAGGGAGCACTGAAGCTTTCTTT
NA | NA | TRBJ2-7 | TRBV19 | CASSTGASYEQYF | TGTGCCAGTAGTACTGGGGCCTCCTACGAGCAGTACTTC
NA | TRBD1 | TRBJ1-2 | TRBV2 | CASLIGQGSYGYTF | TGTGCCAGTTTGATCGGACAGGGGAGCTATGGCTACACCTTC
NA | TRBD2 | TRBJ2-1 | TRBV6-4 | CASSLAGKYNEQFF | TGTGCCAGCAGCCTAGCGGGAAAATACAATGAGCAGTTCTTC
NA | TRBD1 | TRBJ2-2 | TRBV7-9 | CASSPGDRNTGELFF | TGTGCCAGCAGCCCAGGGGACAGGAACACCGGGGAGCTGTTTTTT
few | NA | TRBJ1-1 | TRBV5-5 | CASSPTGNTEAFF | TGTGCCAGCAGCCCGACAGGGAACACTGAAGCTTTCTTT
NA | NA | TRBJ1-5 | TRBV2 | CASSVTNQPQHF | TGTGCCAGCAGTGTAACCAATCAGCCCCAGCATTTT
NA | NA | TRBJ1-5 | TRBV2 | CASGGDVTLSNQPQHF | TGTGCCAGCGGGGGGGACGTAACCCTTAGCAATCAGCCCCAGCATTTT
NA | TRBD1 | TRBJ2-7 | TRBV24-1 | CATAGTEAYEQYF | TGTGCCACCGCCGGGACAGAGGCGTATGAGCAGTACTTC
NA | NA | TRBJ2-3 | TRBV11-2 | CASSLGYYTQYF | TGTGCCAGCAGCTTAGGCTATTATACGCAGTATTTT
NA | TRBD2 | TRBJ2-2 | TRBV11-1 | CASRLGGAGELFF | TGTGCCAGCAGGCTTGGGGGGGCCGGGGAGCTGTTTTTT
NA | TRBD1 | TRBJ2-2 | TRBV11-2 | CASSYRGANTGELFF | TGTGCCAGCAGCTACAGGGGAGCGAACACCGGGGAGCTGTTTTTT
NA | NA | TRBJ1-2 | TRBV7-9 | CASSLEASPSGYTF | TGTGCCAGCAGCCTAGAGGCTTCCCCCTCTGGCTACACCTTC
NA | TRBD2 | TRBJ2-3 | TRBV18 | CASSLLAERTDTQYF | TGTGCCAGCTCACTACTAGCGGAGCGCACAGATACGCAGTATTTT
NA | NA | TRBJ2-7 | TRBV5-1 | CASSPAPGIPYEQYF | TGCGCCAGCAGCCCGGCCCCGGGAATCCCCTACGAGCAGTACTTC
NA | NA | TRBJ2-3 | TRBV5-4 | CASSFPGGSTQYF | TGTGCCAGCAGCTTCCCCGGAGGGAGTACGCAGTATTTT
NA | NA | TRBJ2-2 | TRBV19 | CASRGENRVTGELFF | TGTGCCAGTAGGGGGGAGAACAGGGTCACCGGGGAGCTGTTTTTT
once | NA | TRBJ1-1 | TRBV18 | CASTQGVGEAFF | TGTGCCAGCACTCAGGGCGTTGGGGAAGCTTTCTTT
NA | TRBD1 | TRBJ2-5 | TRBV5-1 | CASSFSGTDQETQYF | TGCGCCAGCAGCTTTTCAGGGACAGATCAAGAGACCCAGTACTTC
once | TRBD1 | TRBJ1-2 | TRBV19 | CASIPQTGGNYGYTF | TGTGCCAGTATTCCCCAGACAGGGGGTAACTATGGCTACACCTTC
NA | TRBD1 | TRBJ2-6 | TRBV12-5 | CASGSRGQASGANVLTF | TGTGCTAGTGGTTCGAGAGGACAGGCCTCTGGGGCCAACGTCCTGACTTTC
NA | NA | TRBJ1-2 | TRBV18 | CASSPGLDGYGYTF | TGTGCCAGCTCACCAGGTCTCGACGGCTATGGCTACACCTTC
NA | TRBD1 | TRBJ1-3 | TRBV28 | CASRERGTARTGNTIYF | TGTGCCAGCAGAGAACGGGGGACAGCTAGGACGGGAAACACCATATATTTT
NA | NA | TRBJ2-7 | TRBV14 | CASSKVEKDTVSYEQYF | TGTGCCAGCAGCAAGGTTGAGAAGGACACGGTCTCCTACGAGCAGTACTTC
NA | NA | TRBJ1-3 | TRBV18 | CASSQSQSISGNTIYF | TGTGCCAGCTCACAAAGTCAGTCGATCTCTGGAAACACCATATATTTT
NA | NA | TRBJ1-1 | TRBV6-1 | CASSESPGYTEAFF | TGTGCCAGCAGTGAAAGCCCTGGATACACTGAAGCTTTCTTT